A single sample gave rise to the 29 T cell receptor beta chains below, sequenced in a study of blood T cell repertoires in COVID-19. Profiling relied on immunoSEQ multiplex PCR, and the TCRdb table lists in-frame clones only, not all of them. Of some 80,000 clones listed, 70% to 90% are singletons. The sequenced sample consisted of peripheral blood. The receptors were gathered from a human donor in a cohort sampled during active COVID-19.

In DNA form, the CDR3 reads TGTGCCAGCAGCGCCGGACAACACACTGAAGCTTTCTTT. This sequence encodes CASSAGQHTEAFF. The V call is TRBV5-6, the J call TRBJ1-1; possible D gene TRBD1, 5 bases. Trimming shortened V by 4 bases and J by 3 bases, and 10 bases separated the two germline ends. This CDR3 has 13 amino acids. Per germline, CDR1 SGHDT and CDR2 YYEEEE.

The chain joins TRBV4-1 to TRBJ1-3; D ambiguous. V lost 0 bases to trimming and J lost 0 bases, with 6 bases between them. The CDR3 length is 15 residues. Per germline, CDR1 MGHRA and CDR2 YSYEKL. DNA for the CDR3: TGCGCCAGCAGCCAAGATTCAGGCTCTGGAAACACCATATATTTT. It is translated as CASSQDSGSGNTIYF.

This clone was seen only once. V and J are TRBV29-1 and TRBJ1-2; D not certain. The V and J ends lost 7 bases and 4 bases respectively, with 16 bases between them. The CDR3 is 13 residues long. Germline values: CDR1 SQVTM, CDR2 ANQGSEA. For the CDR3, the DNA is TGCAGCGGGGGAGATTCTACTAGCTATGGCTACACCTTC. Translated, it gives CSGGDSTSYGYTF.

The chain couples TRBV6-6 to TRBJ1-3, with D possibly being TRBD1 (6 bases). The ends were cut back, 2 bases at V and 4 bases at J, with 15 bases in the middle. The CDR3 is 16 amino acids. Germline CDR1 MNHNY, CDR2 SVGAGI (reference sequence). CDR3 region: CASSYSARGRGNTIYF. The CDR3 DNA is TGTGCCAGCAGTTACAGCGCGAGGGGGAGAGGAAACACCATATATTTT.

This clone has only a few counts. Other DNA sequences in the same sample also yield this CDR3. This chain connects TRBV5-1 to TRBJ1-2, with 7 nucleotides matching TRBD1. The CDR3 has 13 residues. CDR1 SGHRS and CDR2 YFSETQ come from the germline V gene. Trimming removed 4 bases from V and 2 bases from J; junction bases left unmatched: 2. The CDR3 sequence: CASSLGQNYGYTF. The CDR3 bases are TGCGCCAGCAGCCTGGGACAGAACTATGGCTACACCTTC. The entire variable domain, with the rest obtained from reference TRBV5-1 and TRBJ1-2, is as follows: KAGVTQTPRYLIKTRGQQVTLSCSPISGHRSVSWYQQTPGQGLQFLFEYFSETQRNKGNFPGRFSGRQFSNSRSEMNVSTLELGDSALYLCASSLGQNYGYTFGSGTRLTVV.

The CDR3 DNA sequence: TGTGCCAGCAGCTTAGGTGTTACTAGACAAGAGACCCAGTACTTC. This encodes CASSLGVTRQETQYF. This chain connects TRBV7-8 to TRBJ2-5; D may be TRBD2 (5 bases). In germline, CDR1 is SGHVS, CDR2 FQNEAQ. The CDR3 length is 15 residues. The V end was cut by 1 base, the J end by 2 bases, with 11 bases between.

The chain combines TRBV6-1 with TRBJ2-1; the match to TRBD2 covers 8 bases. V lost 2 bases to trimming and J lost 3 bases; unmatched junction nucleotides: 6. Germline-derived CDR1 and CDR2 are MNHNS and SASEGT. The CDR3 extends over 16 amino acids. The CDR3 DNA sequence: TGTGCCAGCAGTGAAACGGAGCGGGGGTACTACAATGAGCAGTTCTTC. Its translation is CASSETERGYYNEQFF.

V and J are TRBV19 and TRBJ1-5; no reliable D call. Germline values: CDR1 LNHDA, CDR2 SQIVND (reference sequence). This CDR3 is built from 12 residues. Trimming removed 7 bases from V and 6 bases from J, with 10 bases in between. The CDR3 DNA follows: TGTGCCAGTAATCTCTGGAGTCAGCCCCAGCATTTT. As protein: CASNLWSQPQHF.

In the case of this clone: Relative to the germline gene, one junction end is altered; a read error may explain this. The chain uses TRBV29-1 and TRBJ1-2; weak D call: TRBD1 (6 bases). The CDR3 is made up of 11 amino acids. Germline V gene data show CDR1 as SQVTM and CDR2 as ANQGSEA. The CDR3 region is CSVDSGGDRYF. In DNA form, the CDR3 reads TGCAGCGTTGATTCTGGGGGAGACAGGTACTTC.

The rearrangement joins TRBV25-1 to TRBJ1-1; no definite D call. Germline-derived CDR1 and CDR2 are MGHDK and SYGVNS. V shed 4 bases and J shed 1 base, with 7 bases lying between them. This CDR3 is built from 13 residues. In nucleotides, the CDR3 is TGTGCCAGCAGTGGTAGTCCGAACACTGAAGCTTTCTTT. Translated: CASSGSPNTEAFF.

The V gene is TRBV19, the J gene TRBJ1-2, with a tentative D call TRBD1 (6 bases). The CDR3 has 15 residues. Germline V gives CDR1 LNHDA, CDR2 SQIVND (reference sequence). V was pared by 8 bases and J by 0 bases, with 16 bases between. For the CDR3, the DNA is TGTGCCAGTCGAGAACAGGGAAAGGCTAACTATGGCTACACCTTC. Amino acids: CASREQGKANYGYTF.

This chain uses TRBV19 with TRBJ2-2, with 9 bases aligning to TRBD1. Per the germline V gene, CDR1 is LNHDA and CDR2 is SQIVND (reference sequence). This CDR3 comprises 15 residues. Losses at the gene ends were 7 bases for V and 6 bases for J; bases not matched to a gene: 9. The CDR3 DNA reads TGTGCCAGTACCATAGGGACAGGGTGGGCCGGGGAGCTGTTTTTT. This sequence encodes CASTIGTGWAGELFF.

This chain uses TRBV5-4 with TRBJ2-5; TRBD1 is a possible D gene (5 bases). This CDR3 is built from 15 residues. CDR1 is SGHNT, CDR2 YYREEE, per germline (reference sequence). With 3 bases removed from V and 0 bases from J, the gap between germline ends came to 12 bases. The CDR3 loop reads CASSSRTTNQETQYF. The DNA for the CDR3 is TGTGCCAGCAGCTCCAGGACAACTAACCAAGAGACCCAGTACTTC.

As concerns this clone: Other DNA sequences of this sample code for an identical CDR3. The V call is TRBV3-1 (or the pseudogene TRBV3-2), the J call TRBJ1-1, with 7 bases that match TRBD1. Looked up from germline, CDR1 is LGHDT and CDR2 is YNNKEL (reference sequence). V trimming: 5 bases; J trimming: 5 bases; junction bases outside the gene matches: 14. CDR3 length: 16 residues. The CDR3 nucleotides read TGTGCCAGCAGCTTTTGGGACAGACCGACGAGGACTGAAGCTTTCTTT. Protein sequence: CASSFWDRPTRTEAFF.

In DNA form, the CDR3 reads TGTGCCAGCATTGATCCCCGGGAGAAATACGAGCAGTACTTC. Translation: CASIDPREKYEQYF. The rearrangement uses TRBV28 and TRBJ2-7; D might be TRBD2 (6 bases). The germline V gene encodes CDR1 MDHEN and CDR2 SYDVKM. The CDR3 runs to 14 residues. V was shortened by 7 bases and J by 4 bases, with 17 bases between the two germline ends.

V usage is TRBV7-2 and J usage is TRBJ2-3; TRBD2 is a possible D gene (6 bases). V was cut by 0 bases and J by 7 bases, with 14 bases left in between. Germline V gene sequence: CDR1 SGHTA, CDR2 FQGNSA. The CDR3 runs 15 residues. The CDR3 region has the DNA TGTGCCAGCAGCTTAGCGACTAGTGGGGGGTATACGCAGTATTTT. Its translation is CASSLATSGGYTQYF.

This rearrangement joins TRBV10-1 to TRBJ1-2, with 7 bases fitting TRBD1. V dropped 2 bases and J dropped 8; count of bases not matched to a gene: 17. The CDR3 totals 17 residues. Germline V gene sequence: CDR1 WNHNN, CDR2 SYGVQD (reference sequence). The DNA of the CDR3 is TGCGCCAGCAGTGAGCCGAAATGGTACAGGGGAGGCGGCGGCTACACCTTC. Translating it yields CASSEPKWYRGGGGYTF.

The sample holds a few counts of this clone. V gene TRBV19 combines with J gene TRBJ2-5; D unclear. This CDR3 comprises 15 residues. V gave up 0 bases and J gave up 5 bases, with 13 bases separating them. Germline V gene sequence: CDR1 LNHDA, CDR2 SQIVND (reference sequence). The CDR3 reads CASSIDQATEETQYF. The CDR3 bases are TGTGCCAGTAGTATAGATCAAGCTACTGAGGAGACCCAGTACTTC.

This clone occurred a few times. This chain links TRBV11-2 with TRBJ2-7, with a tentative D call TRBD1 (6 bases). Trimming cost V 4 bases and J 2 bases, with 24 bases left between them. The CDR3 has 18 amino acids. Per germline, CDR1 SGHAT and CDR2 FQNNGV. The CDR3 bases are TGTGCCAGCAGCTCACCTCGGGACACAAAGAACCATGCCTACGAGCAGTACTTC. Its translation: CASSSPRDTKNHAYEQYF.

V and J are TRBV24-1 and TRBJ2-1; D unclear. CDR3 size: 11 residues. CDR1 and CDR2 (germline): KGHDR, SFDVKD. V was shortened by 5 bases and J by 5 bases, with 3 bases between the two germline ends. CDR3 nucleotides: TGTGCCACCAGTGCTCACAATGAGCAGTTCTTC. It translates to CATSAHNEQFF.

CDR3 loop: CASRTVGARGYGYTF. The CDR3 nucleotides read TGTGCCAGCAGGACTGTGGGGGCGCGAGGCTATGGCTACACCTTC. The chain uses TRBV6-5 and TRBJ1-2; D might be TRBD1 (6 bases). CDR3 size: 15 residues. Germline CDR1 and CDR2: MNHEY and SVGAGI. The V gene lost 6 bases and the J gene lost 4 bases, with 18 bases spanning the gap.

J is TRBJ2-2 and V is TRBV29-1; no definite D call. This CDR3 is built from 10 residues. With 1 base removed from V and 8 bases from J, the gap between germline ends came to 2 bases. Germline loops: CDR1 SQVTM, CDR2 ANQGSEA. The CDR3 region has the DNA TGCAGCGTTGAAGCGGGGGAGCTGTTTTTT. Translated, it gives CSVEAGELFF.

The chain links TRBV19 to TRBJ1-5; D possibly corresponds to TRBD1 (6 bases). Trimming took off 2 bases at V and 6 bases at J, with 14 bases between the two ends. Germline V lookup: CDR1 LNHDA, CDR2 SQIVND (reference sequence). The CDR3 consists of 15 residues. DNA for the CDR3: TGTGCCAGTAGTATAATCGTGAGGGGGAGTCAGCCCCAGCATTTT. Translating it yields CASSIIVRGSQPQHF.

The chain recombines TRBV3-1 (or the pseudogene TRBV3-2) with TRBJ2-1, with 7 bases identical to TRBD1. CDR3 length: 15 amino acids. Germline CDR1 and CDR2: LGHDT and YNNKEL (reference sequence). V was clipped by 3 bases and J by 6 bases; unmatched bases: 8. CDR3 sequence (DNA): TGTGCCAGCAGCCACCGAAGGACAGGTTCCAATGAGCAGTTCTTC. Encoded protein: CASSHRRTGSNEQFF.

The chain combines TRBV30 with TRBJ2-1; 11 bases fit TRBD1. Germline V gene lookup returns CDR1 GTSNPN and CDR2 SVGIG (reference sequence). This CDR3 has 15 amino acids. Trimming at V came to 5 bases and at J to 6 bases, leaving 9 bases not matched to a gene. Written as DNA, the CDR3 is TGTGCCTGGGGTGGATTGGGGACAGGGGGCAATGAGCAGTTCTTC. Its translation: CAWGGLGTGGNEQFF.

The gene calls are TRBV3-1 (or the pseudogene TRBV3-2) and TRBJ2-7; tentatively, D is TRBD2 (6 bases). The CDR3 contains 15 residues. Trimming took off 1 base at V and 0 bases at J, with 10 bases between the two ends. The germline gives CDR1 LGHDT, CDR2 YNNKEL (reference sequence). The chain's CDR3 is CASSQGGGSSYEQYF. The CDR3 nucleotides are TGTGCCAGCAGCCAAGGAGGAGGGAGCTCCTACGAGCAGTACTTC.

As DNA, the CDR3 is TGTGCCAGCAGCGCAACAGGGGGCGTACTGACAGATACGCAGTATTTT. This codes for CASSATGGVLTDTQYF. The V call is TRBV11-3, the J call TRBJ2-3; TRBD1 aligns across 9 bases. The V gene end was trimmed by 5 bases and the J gene end by 3 bases; junction bases not matched to a gene: 9. The CDR3 covers 16 residues. Germline-derived CDR1 and CDR2 are SGHNT and YENEEA.

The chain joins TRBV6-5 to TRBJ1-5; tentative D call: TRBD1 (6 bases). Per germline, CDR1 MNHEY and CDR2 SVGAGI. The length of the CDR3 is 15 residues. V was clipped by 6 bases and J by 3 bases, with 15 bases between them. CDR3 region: CASSNSGGLNQPQHF. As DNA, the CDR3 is TGTGCCAGCAGCAACTCGGGGGGGCTCAATCAGCCCCAGCATTTT.

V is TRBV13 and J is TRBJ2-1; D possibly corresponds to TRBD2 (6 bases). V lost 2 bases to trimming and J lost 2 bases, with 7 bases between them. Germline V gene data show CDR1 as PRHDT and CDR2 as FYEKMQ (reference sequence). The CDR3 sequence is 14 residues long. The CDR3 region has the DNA TGTGCCAGCAGCTTACGGGGGACCTACAATGAGCAGTTCTTC. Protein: CASSLRGTYNEQFF.